The T cell receptor (beta chain) under discussion was sequenced for a study of monozygotic twins with inflammatory bowel disease. Comment on this clonotype: Its specificity is unknown.

In preparing each TCR library, 3,500 to 4,500 ng of total RNA was used. Each CDR3 protein gets one entry in TCRdb, which reprocessed the 5' RACE reads and gives no DNA. The table gives 150,000 to 200,000 distinct CDR3 sequences; the top ten clones make up approximately 7% of it. CDR3 size: 15 residues. Study results and caveats: The authors note that differing immunosuppressive treatments may have added variability to patient repertoires.

Sequencing input: blood. This chain joins TRBV6-7 and TRBJ2-5; the D call from TCRdb, TRBD1, cannot be confirmed without DNA. TRBV6-7 counts as an open reading frame of uncertain function. The sequence was obtained from a human donor with ulcerative colitis or Crohn's disease, or a healthy co-twin of an affected twin (not recorded which). The chain's CDR3 is CASSYVRATSETQYF.